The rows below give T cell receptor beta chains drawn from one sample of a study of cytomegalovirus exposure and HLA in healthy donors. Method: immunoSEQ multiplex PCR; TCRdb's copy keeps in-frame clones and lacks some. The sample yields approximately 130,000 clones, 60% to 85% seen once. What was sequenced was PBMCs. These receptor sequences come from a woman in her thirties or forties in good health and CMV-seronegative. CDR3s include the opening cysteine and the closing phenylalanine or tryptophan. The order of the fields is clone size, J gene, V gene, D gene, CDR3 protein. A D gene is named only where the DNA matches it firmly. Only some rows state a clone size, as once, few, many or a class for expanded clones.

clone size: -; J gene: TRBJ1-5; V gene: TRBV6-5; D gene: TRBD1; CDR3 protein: CASRDRGVNQPQHF
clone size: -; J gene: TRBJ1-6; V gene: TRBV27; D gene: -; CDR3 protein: CASSLYVRLARENSPLHF
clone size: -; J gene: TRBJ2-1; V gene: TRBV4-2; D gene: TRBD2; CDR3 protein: CASSQVAGGGKNEQFF
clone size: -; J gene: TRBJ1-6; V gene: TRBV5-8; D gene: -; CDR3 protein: CASSPGGFTHSPLHF
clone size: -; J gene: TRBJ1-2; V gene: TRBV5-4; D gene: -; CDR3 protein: CASSLDHWGEDGYTF
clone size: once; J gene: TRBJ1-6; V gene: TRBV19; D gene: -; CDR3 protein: CASTGRDTHNSPLHF
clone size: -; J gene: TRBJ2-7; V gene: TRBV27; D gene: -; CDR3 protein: CASSSGSLTYEQYF
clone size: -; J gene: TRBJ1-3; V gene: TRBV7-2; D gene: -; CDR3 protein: CASSPVGGRGNTIYF
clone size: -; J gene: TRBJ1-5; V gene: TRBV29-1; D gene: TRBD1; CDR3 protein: CSVKTGGSQPQHF
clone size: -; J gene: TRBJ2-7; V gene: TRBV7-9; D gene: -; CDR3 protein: CASSLTGYLEQYF
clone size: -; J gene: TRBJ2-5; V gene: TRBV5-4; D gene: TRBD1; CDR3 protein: CASSFFGTGETQYF
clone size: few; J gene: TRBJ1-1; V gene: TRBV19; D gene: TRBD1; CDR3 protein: CASSAHRGMHTEAFF
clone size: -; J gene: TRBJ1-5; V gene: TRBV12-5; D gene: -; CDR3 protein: CASALPDQPQHF
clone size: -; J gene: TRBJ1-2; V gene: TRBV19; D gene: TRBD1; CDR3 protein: CASSVAGTGVDGYTF
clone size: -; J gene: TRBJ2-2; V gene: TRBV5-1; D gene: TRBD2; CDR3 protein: CASSLGGTSNTGELFF
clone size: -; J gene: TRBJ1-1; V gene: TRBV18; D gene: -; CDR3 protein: CASSPNRVEAFF
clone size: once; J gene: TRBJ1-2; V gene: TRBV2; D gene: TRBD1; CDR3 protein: CASETGNYGYTF
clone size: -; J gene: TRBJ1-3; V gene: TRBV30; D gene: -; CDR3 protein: CAWGDGSSGNTIYF
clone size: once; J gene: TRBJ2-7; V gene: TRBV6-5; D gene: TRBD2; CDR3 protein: CASSYSPSGESYEQYF
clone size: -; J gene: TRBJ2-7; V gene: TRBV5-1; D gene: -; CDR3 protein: CASSLETGYEQYF
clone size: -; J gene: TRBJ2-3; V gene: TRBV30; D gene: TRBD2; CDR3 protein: CAWRLAGGPDTQYF
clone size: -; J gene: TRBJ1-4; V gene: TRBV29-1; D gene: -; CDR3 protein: CSVRTANEKLFF
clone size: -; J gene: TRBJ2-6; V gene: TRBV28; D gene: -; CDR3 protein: CASNRQFPSGANVLTF
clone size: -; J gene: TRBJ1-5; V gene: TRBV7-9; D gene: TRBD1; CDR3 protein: CASSLFLTGYSNQPQHF
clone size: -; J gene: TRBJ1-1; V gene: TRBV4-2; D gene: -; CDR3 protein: CASSRPGLKGRSAEAFF
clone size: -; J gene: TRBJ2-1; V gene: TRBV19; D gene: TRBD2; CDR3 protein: CASSLTSGYNEQFF
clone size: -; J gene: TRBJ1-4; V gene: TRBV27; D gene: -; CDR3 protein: CASSPGPLNEKLFF
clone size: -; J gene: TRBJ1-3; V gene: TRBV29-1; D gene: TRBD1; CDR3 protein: CSVGTGGNTIYF
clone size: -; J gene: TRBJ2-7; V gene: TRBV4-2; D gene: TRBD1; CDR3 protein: CASSQEGTGVGYEQYF
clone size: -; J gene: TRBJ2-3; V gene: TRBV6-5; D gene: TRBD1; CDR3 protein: CASRQGLKTQYF
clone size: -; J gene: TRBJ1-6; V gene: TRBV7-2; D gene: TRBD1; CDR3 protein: CASSHPGQGFSPLHF
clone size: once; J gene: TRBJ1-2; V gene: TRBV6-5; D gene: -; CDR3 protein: CASRKEGVGYGYTF
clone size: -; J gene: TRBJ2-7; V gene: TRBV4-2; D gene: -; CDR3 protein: CASSHLWPGRFSSYHRRSSYEQYF
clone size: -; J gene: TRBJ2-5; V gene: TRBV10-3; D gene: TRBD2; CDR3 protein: CAISGGGTGIQETQYF
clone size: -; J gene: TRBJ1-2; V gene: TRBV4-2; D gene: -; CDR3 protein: CASSPGTQFYGYTF
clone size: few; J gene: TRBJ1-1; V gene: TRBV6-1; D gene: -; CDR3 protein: CASSEAFAPARAEAFF
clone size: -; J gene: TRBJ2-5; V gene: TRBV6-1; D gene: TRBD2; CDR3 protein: CASSDIPGLAGGLETQYF
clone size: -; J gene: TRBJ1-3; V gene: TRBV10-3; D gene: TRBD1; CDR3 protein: CAISGQGNGNTIYF